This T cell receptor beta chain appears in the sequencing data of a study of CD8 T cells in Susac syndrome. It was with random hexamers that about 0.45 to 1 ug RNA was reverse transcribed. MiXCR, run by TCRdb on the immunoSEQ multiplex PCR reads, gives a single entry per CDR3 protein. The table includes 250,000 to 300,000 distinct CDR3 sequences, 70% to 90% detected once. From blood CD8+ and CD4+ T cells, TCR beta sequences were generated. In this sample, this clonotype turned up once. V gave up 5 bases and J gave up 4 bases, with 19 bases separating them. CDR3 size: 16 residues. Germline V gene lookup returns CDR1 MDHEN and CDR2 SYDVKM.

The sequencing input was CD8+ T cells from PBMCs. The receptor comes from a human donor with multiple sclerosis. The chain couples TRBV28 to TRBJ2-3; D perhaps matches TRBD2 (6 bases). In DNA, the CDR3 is TGTGCCAGCAGTACCCCCTTCGGGGGACGCGCAGATACGCAGTATTTT. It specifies CASSTPFGGRADTQYF. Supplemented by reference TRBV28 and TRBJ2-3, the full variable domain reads DVKVTQSSRYLVKRTGEKVFLECVQDMDHENMFWYRQDPGLGLRLIYFSYDVKMKEKGDIPEGYSVSREKKERFSLILESASTNQTSMYLCASSTPFGGRADTQYFGPGTRLTVL.